The 21 T cell receptor beta chains reported below all come from one sample, sequenced in a study of vaccination and CD4 T cells after COVID-19. The Oncomine TCR Beta short-read assay was applied to DNA of cultured CD4+ T cells. MiXCR, applied by TCRdb to the PCR reads, yields one record per CDR3 protein. The profile shows 4,200 or so distinct CDR3 sequences, about 70% of them singletons. The treatment denotes: approximately 9-day PBMC culture with coronavirus spike peptide pools or control peptides (ViraFEST assay). Their antigens are not known. The sequencing input was CD4+ T cells from blood, cultured in vitro. The receptor set was obtained from a human donor who had recovered from COVID-19.

The DNA for the CDR3 is TGTGCCAGCAGCTTAACAGGGGGAGGCACTGAAGCTTTCTTT. Its translation is CASSLTGGGTEAFF. V usage is TRBV11-3 and J usage is TRBJ1-1, with 8 bases aligning to TRBD1. After removal of 2 bases from V and 4 bases from J, the junction contained 3 bases not matched to a gene. From germline, CDR1 is SGHNT and CDR2 YENEEA. This CDR3 region has 14 residues.

V usage is TRBV24-1 and J usage is TRBJ1-1; perhaps TRBD1 as D (5 bases). With 5 bases removed from V and 1 base from J, the gap between germline ends came to 13 bases. The CDR3 covers 15 residues. Germline assignment: CDR1 KGHDR and CDR2 SFDVKD. CDR3 amino acids: CATSGGEGANTEAFF. Here the CDR3 DNA reads TGTGCCACCAGTGGGGGGGAAGGGGCGAACACTGAAGCTTTCTTT.

This clonotype came up a few times. V is TRBV7-9 and J is TRBJ2-7; maybe TRBD1 (5 bases). V shed 1 base and J shed 3 bases, with 10 bases lying between them. CDR3 length equals 14 residues. Germline assignment: CDR1 SEHNR and CDR2 FQNEAQ (reference sequence). DNA of the CDR3: TGTGCCAGCAGCTTAGGGGGCACATACTACGAGCAGTACTTC. Translation gives CASSLGGTYYEQYF.

The rearrangement uses TRBV20-1 and TRBJ2-7, with D possibly being TRBD1 or TRBD2 (6 bases each). V was trimmed by 2 bases and J by 3 bases, leaving 14 bases between them. The CDR3 has 14 residues. Germline CDR1 DFQATT, CDR2 SNEGSKA (reference sequence). The CDR3 protein is CSARREGGFYEQYF. CDR3 sequence (DNA): TGCAGTGCTAGAAGGGAAGGGGGGTTCTACGAGCAGTACTTC.

The rearrangement uses TRBV28 and TRBJ1-6; D is undetermined. Germline CDR1 is MDHEN and CDR2 is SYDVKM. V dropped 7 bases and J dropped 8 bases, with 12 bases sitting between them. This CDR3 contains 13 residues. CDR3 nucleotide sequence: TGTGCCAGCACCTTCTCCGGGGATTCACCCCTCCACTTT. Translating it yields CASTFSGDSPLHF.

This chain links TRBV7-9 with TRBJ1-5, with 8 bases aligning to TRBD1. The germline V gene has CDR1 SEHNR and CDR2 FQNEAQ (reference sequence). V was pared by 1 base and J by 2 bases, with 1 base of the junction left unmatched. The CDR3 has 15 amino acids. Written as DNA, the CDR3 is TGTGCCAGCAGCTTAGGGGGACAGGGCAATCAGCCCCAGCATTTT. It codes for CASSLGGQGNQPQHF.

This chain uses TRBV28 with TRBJ1-5; D call uncertain. The CDR3 contains 11 residues. Trimming cost V 3 bases and J 7 bases, with 4 bases left between them. CDR1 is MDHEN, CDR2 SYDVKM, per germline. DNA of the CDR3: TGTGCCAGCAGTTTCTGGCAGCCCCAGCATTTT. Translated: CASSFWQPQHF.

The V gene is TRBV7-2, the J gene TRBJ2-5, with D possibly matching TRBD1 (5 bases). CDR3 size: 13 residues. The germline V gene encodes CDR1 SGHTA and CDR2 FQGNSA. V was trimmed by 1 base and J by 4 bases, leaving 7 bases between them. CDR3 in amino acids: CASSLGRAETQYF. The DNA for the CDR3 is TGTGCCAGCAGCTTAGGCAGGGCAGAGACCCAGTACTTC.

The V and J genes are TRBV28 and TRBJ1-2; D gene ambiguous. There are 13 residues in the CDR3. The V gene lost 2 bases and the J gene lost 8 bases, with 12 bases spanning the gap. CDR1 and CDR2 from the germline V gene are MDHEN and SYDVKM. CDR3 bases: TGTGCCAGCAGTTTAGGGTCTCGGGTAGGCTACACCTTC. Translation gives CASSLGSRVGYTF.

The V call is TRBV20-1, the J call TRBJ2-5, with 9 bases fitting TRBD1. From germline, CDR1 is DFQATT and CDR2 SNEGSKA (reference sequence). This CDR3 comprises 15 residues. J gave up 5 bases and V 6 bases, and 13 bases lay outside the gene matches. The CDR3 DNA follows: TGCAGTGCCACTAGAGTTACAGGGGGCGCGGAGACCCAGTACTTC. As protein: CSATRVTGGAETQYF.

V gene TRBV2 combines with J gene TRBJ2-3; D unclear. V gave up 5 bases and J gave up 3 bases, with 12 bases separating them. CDR1 is SNHLY, CDR2 FYNNEI, per germline. This CDR3 comprises 14 residues. CDR3 sequence: CASSPPQETDTQYF. CDR3 bases: TGTGCCAGCAGTCCCCCCCAGGAGACAGATACGCAGTATTTT. Filled out from reference TRBV2 and TRBJ2-3, the complete variable domain reads EPEVTQTPSHQVTQMGQEVILRCVPISNHLYFYWYRQILGQKVEFLVSFYNNEISEKSEIFDDQFSVERPDGSNFTLKIRSTKLEDSAMYFCASSPPQETDTQYFGPGTRLTVL.

The chain links TRBV28 to TRBJ2-2; TRBD1 might be the D (6 bases). With 8 bases removed from V and 4 bases from J, the gap between germline ends came to 20 bases. CDR3 length: 16 residues. Germline CDR1 reads MDHEN; CDR2 reads SYDVKM. CDR3 protein: CASGPGHTFLTGELFF. The DNA of the CDR3 is TGTGCCAGCGGACCGGGACACACCTTTCTCACCGGGGAGCTGTTTTTT.

This clonotype is classed as large. The rearrangement joins TRBV10-3 to TRBJ1-2, with 7 nucleotides matching TRBD1. V shed 4 bases and J 4 bases; nucleotides not matched to a gene: 0. Germline loops: CDR1 ENHRY, CDR2 SYGVKD. The CDR3 runs to 12 residues. The DNA of the CDR3 is TGTGCCATCAGTGGGGACAGCTATGGCTACACCTTC. Its translation: CAISGDSYGYTF.

The chain combines TRBV20-1 with TRBJ1-2, with a possible D match to TRBD1 (6 bases). Germline V gives CDR1 DFQATT, CDR2 SNEGSKA (reference sequence). V was trimmed by 6 bases and J by 2 bases, leaving 19 bases between them. CDR3 length: 15 amino acids. CDR3 nucleotide sequence: TGCAGTGCCCCACGCGATGGGGGCCTGAACTATGGCTACACCTTC. This translates into CSAPRDGGLNYGYTF.

V and J are TRBV7-9 and TRBJ1-1; TRBD1 matches 10 bases. The CDR3 contains 16 residues. Germline values: CDR1 SEHNR, CDR2 FQNEAQ (reference sequence). The V gene end was trimmed by 7 bases and the J gene end by 6 bases; junction bases not matched to a gene: 14. The CDR3 loop reads CASTSQVGTGAPEAFF. In DNA, the CDR3 is TGTGCCAGCACCTCCCAGGTCGGGACAGGGGCCCCTGAAGCTTTCTTT.

The chain recombines TRBV7-2 with TRBJ1-6; D perhaps matches TRBD1 (6 bases). The CDR3 runs to 13 residues. V was trimmed by 3 bases and J by 10 bases, leaving 10 bases between them. CDR1 and CDR2 from the germline V gene are SGHTA and FQGNSA. CDR3 DNA sequence: TGTGCCAGCAGCTTCCACAGGGACTCACCCCTCCACTTT. Translated, it gives CASSFHRDSPLHF.

Comment on this clonotype: One junction end does not reproduce the germline sequence, and a read error may be involved. The chain carries TRBV20-1 and TRBJ2-5; D is uncertain. The CDR3 is 15 residues long. Looked up from germline, CDR1 is DFQATT and CDR2 is SNEGSKA (reference sequence). CDR3 coding DNA: TGCAGTGCTAGTTTAGGATCTAGTCGCCAAGAGACCCGGTACTTC. It translates to CSASLGSSRQETRYF.

A few counts support this clonotype. This sequence joins TRBV20-1 and TRBJ1-2, with D perhaps matching TRBD1 (5 bases). The CDR3 loop spans 15 amino acids. CDR1 and CDR2 (germline): DFQATT, SNEGSKA (reference sequence). V was trimmed by 0 bases and J by 5 bases, leaving 16 bases between them. As DNA, the CDR3 is TGCAGTGCTAGAGAATGGGGCGGGGGATCATATGGCTACACCTTC. Amino acid sequence: CSAREWGGGSYGYTF.

This chain joins TRBV7-2 and TRBJ1-2; the D is unclear. Per germline, CDR1 SGHTA and CDR2 FQGNSA. This CDR3 comprises 15 residues. V lost 1 base and J 6 bases, leaving 15 bases between the germline ends. In nucleotides, the CDR3 is TGTGCCAGCAGCTTAGAGTCCACCCGTAGGGATGGCTACACCTTC. Encoded protein: CASSLESTRRDGYTF.

This clonotype is large by share. This sequence joins TRBV4-2 and TRBJ2-7; TRBD1 matches at 7 bases. Germline V lookup: CDR1 LGHNA, CDR2 YNFKEQ. Germline trimming cut 4 bases from V and 2 bases from J; bases unmatched to any gene: 8. The CDR3 runs 15 residues. The CDR3 DNA follows: TGTGCCAGCAGCCTCACTGGAACAGGGGCCTACGAGCAGTACTTC. The encoded protein is CASSLTGTGAYEQYF.

The chain recombines TRBV6-1 with TRBJ1-1; D gene unclear. Deletions cut 6 bases from V and 4 bases from J, with 12 bases between. CDR1 and CDR2 from the germline V gene are MNHNS and SASEGT. The length of the CDR3 is 13 residues. CDR3 in DNA: TGTGCCAGCAGGCGACTAGCCGCCACTGAAGCTTTCTTT. It translates to CASRRLAATEAFF.